The clone carrying this TCR beta chain was seen a handful of times. This specimen comes from a study of blood T cell repertoires in COVID-19. At the level of the study: The analysed material was cDNA or gDNA that came from T cells, B-cell-depleted T cells, or PBMCs.

Germline assignment: CDR1 DFQATT and CDR2 SNEGSKA (reference sequence). The CDR3 has 16 residues. Trimming took off 3 bases at V and 0 bases at J, with 14 bases between the two ends. This table comes from immunoSEQ multiplex PCR, and its TCRdb copy is limited to in-frame clones, with some not included. The profile shows about 88,000 clones, about 83% of them singletons. This receptor was obtained from a woman aged 55-70 years with COVID-19, enrolled during active disease. The chain couples TRBV20-1 to TRBJ1-4; the D gene is possibly TRBD1 (5 bases). Sequencing was done on a sample of peripheral blood. The CDR3 spells CSASLDSLSTNEKLFF. CDR3 bases: TGCAGTGCTAGTTTAGACAGCCTGTCAACTAATGAAAAACTGTTTTTT.